Shown below are 9 T cell receptor beta chains from a single sample sequenced in a study of CD4 T cells in relation to SARS-CoV-2 and coronaviruses. These receptors have no identified antigens. Some clones are missing from TCRdb's copy, which holds only in-frame ones; the method was immunoSEQ multiplex PCR. Of around 30,000 clones in the sample, about 70% were seen once. The source material was memory CD4+ T cells from PBMCs, cultured in vitro. These receptor sequences come from an adult with COVID-19.

The V call is TRBV28, the J call TRBJ1-2, with 8 bases identical to TRBD1. V dropped 3 bases and J dropped 4; count of bases not matched to a gene: 19. Germline V lookup: CDR1 MDHEN, CDR2 SYDVKM. The CDR3 sequence is 19 residues long. The CDR3 region is CASSLVTPSQGELGYGYTF. DNA of the CDR3: TGTGCCAGCAGTTTGGTCACACCATCACAGGGGGAGCTAGGCTATGGCTACACCTTC.

This clone was recorded a few times. The V call is TRBV9, the J call TRBJ2-1; D is undetermined. Looked up from germline, CDR1 is SGDLS and CDR2 is YYNGEE. CDR3 length equals 15 residues. The V end lost 0 bases, the J end lost 2 bases, and 9 bases lay between the germline ends. CDR3 DNA: TGTGCCAGCAGCGTAGAATGGCATACCTACAATGAGCAGTTCTTC. Amino acid sequence: CASSVEWHTYNEQFF.

This clone has a single count. The rearrangement uses TRBV7-9 and TRBJ1-1; perhaps TRBD1 as D (6 bases). Trimming shortened V by 4 bases and J by 6 bases, and 18 bases separated the two germline ends. The CDR3 covers 15 residues. In germline, CDR1 is SEHNR, CDR2 FQNEAQ (reference sequence). The CDR3 loop is CASSYPGQLQAEAFF. DNA for the CDR3: TGTGCCAGCAGCTACCCGGGACAACTCCAGGCTGAAGCTTTCTTT.

A few counts support this clone. The rearrangement joins TRBV19 to TRBJ2-7, with D possibly TRBD1 on 6 matching bases. CDR3 length: 17 residues. V shed 2 bases and J shed 2 bases, with 19 bases lying between them. Per germline, CDR1 LNHDA and CDR2 SQIVND (reference sequence). CDR3 loop: CASSISWSWGRPYEQYF. CDR3 nucleotide sequence: TGTGCCAGTAGTATATCATGGTCGTGGGGGCGGCCCTACGAGCAGTACTTC.

This clone has just a few counts. The V gene is TRBV19, the J gene TRBJ2-7; D unclear. V was cut by 5 bases and J by 4 bases, with 9 bases left in between. Germline V CDR1 and CDR2: LNHDA, SQIVND (reference sequence). This CDR3 contains 12 residues. CDR3 in DNA: TGTGCCAGTAGTCCGGGTGGTTACGAGCAGTACTTC. Encoded protein: CASSPGGYEQYF.

CDR3 nucleotide sequence: TGTGCCAGCAGCCCTCGACTAGCGGGATTCGGCACAGATACGCAGTATTTT. As protein: CASSPRLAGFGTDTQYF. V usage is TRBV9 and J usage is TRBJ2-3, with 11 bases aligning to TRBD2. The germline CDR1 and CDR2 sequences are SGDLS and YYNGEE. This CDR3 spans 17 amino acids. V dropped 4 bases and J dropped 1; count of bases not matched to a gene: 8. Looking up the rest from reference TRBV9 and TRBJ2-3 gives the full variable domain: DSGVTQTPKHLITATGQRVTLRCSPRSGDLSVYWYQQSLDQGLQFLIQYYNGEERAKGNILERFSAQQFPDLHSELNLSSLELGDSALYFCASSPRLAGFGTDTQYFGPGTRLTVL.

The rearrangement uses TRBV6-5 and TRBJ2-1; 14 nucleotides line up with TRBD2. The CDR3 extends over 15 amino acids. The J segment lost 6 bases and the V segment lost 5 bases, leaving 3 bases of the junction unmatched. Germline CDR1 and CDR2: MNHEY and SVGAGI. The CDR3 region is CASSKGLAGVNEQFF. CDR3 in DNA: TGTGCCAGCAGTAAGGGACTAGCGGGAGTCAATGAGCAGTTCTTC.

The chain has TRBV6-5 and TRBJ2-2; possible D gene TRBD2, 7 bases. The V gene's germline CDR1 is MNHEY and CDR2 SVGAGI. The CDR3 has 15 residues. The V gene lost 5 bases and the J gene lost 5 bases, with 15 bases spanning the gap. Here the CDR3 DNA reads TGTGCCAGCAGTCAACGGGGGGCAGGTACCGGGGAGCTGTTTTTT. Translated, it gives CASSQRGAGTGELFF.

V and J are TRBV18 and TRBJ2-4, with 7 bases fitting TRBD1. J gave up 1 base and V 8 bases, and 17 bases lay outside the gene matches. Germline assignment: CDR1 KGHSH and CDR2 LQKENI. CDR3 length: 18 residues. For the CDR3, the DNA is TGTGCCAGCAATACCAGACCGACAGGGTATCGGGCCAAAAACATTCAGTACTTC. Protein: CASNTRPTGYRAKNIQYF.